The rows below give T cell receptor beta chains drawn from one sample of a study of vaccination effects on CD4 cells after COVID-19. Assay used: immunoSEQ multiplex PCR; TCRdb lists only in-frame clones, some missing. Counted here are approximately 16,000 clones, 76% occurring once; the ten biggest clones make up about 26%. Antigens for these TCRs are unknown. The source material was CD4+ T cells from PBMCs cultured with HCoV-NL63 spike peptides, sampled after COVID-19 vaccination. Receptor source: a human donor who had a prior SARS-CoV-2 infection. The CDR3 runs from the conserved cysteine through the conserved F or W. Each record gives: J gene, V gene, CDR3 protein.

j_gene: TRBJ2-3; v_gene: TRBV20-1; CDR3aa: CSASGGGAGTDTQYF
j_gene: TRBJ2-1; v_gene: TRBV18; CDR3aa: CASSPRASEYNEQFF
j_gene: TRBJ2-2; v_gene: TRBV7-6; CDR3aa: CASSRLAPGQGATGELFF
j_gene: TRBJ2-5; v_gene: TRBV11-2; CDR3aa: CASSFGETQYF
j_gene: TRBJ1-3; v_gene: TRBV6-1; CDR3aa: CASSETPGAGNTIYF
j_gene: TRBJ2-7; v_gene: TRBV12-3/TRBV12-4; CDR3aa: CASSAQVFYEQYF
j_gene: TRBJ1-4; v_gene: TRBV1; CDR3aa: CTSSQGAEKLFF
j_gene: TRBJ2-7; v_gene: TRBV10-1; CDR3aa: CASSGQGAYEQYF
j_gene: TRBJ2-1; v_gene: TRBV7-9; CDR3aa: CASSLDPSYNEQFF
j_gene: TRBJ2-1; v_gene: TRBV11-3; CDR3aa: CASSPGETGRNEQFF
j_gene: TRBJ2-5; v_gene: TRBV11-2; CDR3aa: CASSIWGNQETQYF
j_gene: TRBJ1-3; v_gene: TRBV18; CDR3aa: CASSPSTNPTGNTIYF
j_gene: TRBJ2-5; v_gene: TRBV5-4; CDR3aa: CASSFRHQETQYF
j_gene: TRBJ1-5; v_gene: TRBV21-1; CDR3aa: CASSRGTDQPQHF
j_gene: TRBJ2-1; v_gene: TRBV11-3; CDR3aa: CASSLGDSYNEQFF
j_gene: TRBJ1-2; v_gene: TRBV18; CDR3aa: CASSPQGPTATGGYGYTF
j_gene: TRBJ1-2; v_gene: TRBV30; CDR3aa: CAWSVQSGGGYTF
j_gene: TRBJ2-3; v_gene: TRBV3-1/TRBV3-2; CDR3aa: CASSQRGQGTQYF
j_gene: TRBJ2-3; v_gene: TRBV11-2; CDR3aa: CASSLDRVGGDTQYF
j_gene: TRBJ1-1; v_gene: TRBV5-4; CDR3aa: CASSFPLGAGNTEAFF
j_gene: TRBJ2-3; v_gene: TRBV10-3; CDR3aa: CAISGSMSDTQYF
j_gene: TRBJ2-1; v_gene: TRBV18; CDR3aa: CASSPISPNEQFF
j_gene: TRBJ2-2; v_gene: TRBV3-1/TRBV3-2; CDR3aa: CASSLLWFGGTGELFF
j_gene: TRBJ1-1; v_gene: TRBV11-3; CDR3aa: CASSLNLGLDTEAFF
j_gene: TRBJ1-4; v_gene: TRBV12-3/TRBV12-4; CDR3aa: CASSLVTIEKLFF
j_gene: TRBJ1-3; v_gene: TRBV11-2; CDR3aa: CASSLALLGLAGNTIYF
j_gene: TRBJ1-2; v_gene: TRBV21-1; CDR3aa: CWAGPSYGYTF